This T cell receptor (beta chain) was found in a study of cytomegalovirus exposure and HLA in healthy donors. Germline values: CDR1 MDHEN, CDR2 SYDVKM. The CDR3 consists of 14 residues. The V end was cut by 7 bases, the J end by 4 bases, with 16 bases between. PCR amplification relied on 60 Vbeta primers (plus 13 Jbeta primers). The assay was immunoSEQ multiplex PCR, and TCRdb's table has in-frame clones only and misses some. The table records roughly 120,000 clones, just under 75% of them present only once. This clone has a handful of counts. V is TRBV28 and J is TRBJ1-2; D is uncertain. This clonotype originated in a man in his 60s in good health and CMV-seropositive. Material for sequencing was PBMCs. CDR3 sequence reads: CASTISPIGYGYTF. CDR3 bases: TGTGCCAGCACTATATCCCCGATCGGCTATGGCTACACCTTC.